The rows below give T cell receptor beta chains drawn from one sample of a study of cytomegalovirus exposure and HLA in healthy donors. Assay used: immunoSEQ multiplex PCR; TCRdb lists only in-frame clones, some missing. The sample holds roughly 190,000 clones, just under 75% seen once. Sequencing was done on a sample of PBMCs. The receptors shown here come from a young man in good health and CMV-seropositive. Both conserved end residues are part of each CDR3. The D gene is left open where the match is weak. Only some rows state a clone size, as once, few, many or a class for expanded clones.

V gene,D gene,clone size,J gene,CDR3 protein,CDR3 DNA
TRBV6-5,TRBD1,once,TRBJ2-2,CARTGDRTGELFF,TGTGCCAGAACAGGGGATCGCACCGGGGAGCTGTTTTTT
TRBV27,.,.,TRBJ1-5,CASSGPGQQPQHF,TGTGCCAGCAGTGGGCCAGGACAACAGCCCCAGCATTTT
TRBV12-5,.,.,TRBJ2-3,CASGLGASDTDTQYF,TGTGCTAGTGGTTTGGGTGCTAGCGACACAGATACGCAGTATTTT
TRBV7-9,.,.,TRBJ1-1,CASSLAGDYGTEAFF,TGTGCCAGCAGCTTAGCAGGGGACTATGGGACTGAAGCTTTCTTT
TRBV11-2,TRBD2,few,TRBJ2-1,CASSADRLAGGPDEQFF,TGTGCCAGCAGCGCAGACAGACTAGCGGGGGGGCCAGATGAGCAGTTCTTC
TRBV29-1,TRBD1,.,TRBJ2-2,CSVSVQGDTGELFF,TGCAGCGTCTCGGTACAGGGGGATACCGGGGAGCTGTTTTTT
TRBV7-9,TRBD1,.,TRBJ1-1,CASSLGTGVGTEAFF,TGTGCCAGCAGCTTAGGGACAGGGGTGGGTACTGAAGCTTTCTTT
TRBV6-5,.,once,TRBJ1-2,CASSYSSRSLGYTF,TGTGCCAGCAGTTACTCGTCAAGAAGCCTTGGCTACACCTTC
TRBV28,.,.,TRBJ1-4,CASSYPLKKLFF,TGTGCCAGCAGTTATCCTTTAAAAAAACTGTTTTTT
TRBV7-9,.,.,TRBJ1-1,CASSLAREGAFF,TGTGCCAGCAGCTTAGCTAGGGAGGGAGCTTTCTTT
TRBV19,.,.,TRBJ1-1,CASPGSQGDSEAFF,TGTGCCAGCCCGGGATCACAGGGAGACTCTGAAGCTTTCTTT
TRBV5-1,.,.,TRBJ2-2,CASSLGQGGTGELFF,TGCGCCAGCAGCTTGGGACAGGGAGGAACCGGGGAGCTGTTTTTT
TRBV7-3,TRBD2,.,TRBJ2-7,CASSLGGGGYEQYF,TGTGCCAGCAGCTTAGGAGGCGGGGGGTACGAGCAGTACTTC
TRBV5-1,TRBD2,.,TRBJ2-7,CASSLAGGFNEQYF,TGCGCCAGCAGCTTGGCGGGAGGGTTCAACGAGCAGTACTTC
TRBV6-5,TRBD2,.,TRBJ2-3,CASSYLTSGATDTQYF,TGTGCCAGCAGTTACCTGACTAGCGGGGCCACAGATACGCAGTATTTT
TRBV5-1,.,.,TRBJ2-6,CASSWGSGSLSGANVLTF,TGCGCCAGCAGCTGGGGTAGTGGGAGCCTTTCTGGGGCCAACGTCCTGACTTTC